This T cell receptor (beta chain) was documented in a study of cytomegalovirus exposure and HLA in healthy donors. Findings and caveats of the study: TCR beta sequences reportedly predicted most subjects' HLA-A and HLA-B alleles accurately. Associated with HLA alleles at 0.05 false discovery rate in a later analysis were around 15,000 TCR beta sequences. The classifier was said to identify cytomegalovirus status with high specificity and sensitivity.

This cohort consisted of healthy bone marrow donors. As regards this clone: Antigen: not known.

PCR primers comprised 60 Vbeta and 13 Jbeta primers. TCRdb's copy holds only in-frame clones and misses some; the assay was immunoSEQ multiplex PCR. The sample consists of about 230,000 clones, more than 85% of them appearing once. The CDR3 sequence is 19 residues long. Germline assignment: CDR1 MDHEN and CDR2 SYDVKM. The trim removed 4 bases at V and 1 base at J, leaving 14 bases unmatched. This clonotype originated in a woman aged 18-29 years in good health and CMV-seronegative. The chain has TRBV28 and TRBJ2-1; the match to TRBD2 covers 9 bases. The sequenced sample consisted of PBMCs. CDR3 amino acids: CASSSWTGGREGSYNEQFF. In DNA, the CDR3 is TGTGCCAGCAGTTCGTGGACCGGGGGGCGGGAGGGATCCTACAATGAGCAGTTCTTC.